The 18 T cell receptor beta chains presented below share a single source sample, sequenced in a study of blood T cell repertoires in COVID-19. Profiled with immunoSEQ multiplex PCR; TCRdb holds only in-frame clones, not every one. The sample lists more than 70,000 clones, roughly 90% occurring once. Material: peripheral blood. Receptors originate from a man aged 55 to 70 with acute or convalescent COVID-19.

V usage is TRBV7-8 and J usage is TRBJ2-1; possibly TRBD1 for D (6 bases). The germline V and J ends were trimmed by 4 bases and 6 bases, with 19 bases remaining between them. Germline CDR1 reads SGHVS; CDR2 reads FQNEAQ. The CDR3 totals 16 residues. The CDR3: CASSSSIGQGFNEQFF. The DNA for the CDR3 is TGTGCCAGCAGCTCCAGCATCGGGCAGGGGTTCAATGAGCAGTTCTTC.

CDR3 nucleotides: TGTGCCTGGAGGGGGCGGAACATGAACACTGAAGCTTTCTTT. It specifies CAWRGRNMNTEAFF. This chain links TRBV30 with TRBJ1-1; TRBD1 might be the D (5 bases). The CDR3 has 14 amino acids. The V end lost 3 bases, the J end lost 0 bases, and 11 bases lay between the germline ends. CDR1 and CDR2 from the germline V gene are GTSNPN and SVGIG (reference sequence).

This rearrangement joins TRBV5-4 to TRBJ1-1; maybe TRBD1 (5 bases). There are 13 residues in the CDR3. The V gene lost 0 bases and the J gene lost 5 bases, with 8 bases spanning the gap. Germline loops: CDR1 SGHNT, CDR2 YYREEE (reference sequence). The CDR3 sequence is CASSLEGWTEAFF. CDR3 sequence (DNA): TGTGCCAGCAGCTTGGAGGGGTGGACTGAAGCTTTCTTT.

V is TRBV19 and J is TRBJ2-6; 7 bases are shared with TRBD1. Germline V CDR1 and CDR2: LNHDA, SQIVND (reference sequence). This CDR3 is 15 amino acids long. V gave up 4 bases and J gave up 1 base; unmatched junction bases: 1. This CDR3 is CASSTTGSGANVLTF. The CDR3 DNA follows: TGTGCCAGTAGTACGACAGGGTCTGGGGCCAACGTCCTGACTTTC. The variable domain in full, completed from reference TRBV19 and TRBJ2-6, reads DGGITQSPKYLFRKEGQNVTLSCEQNLNHDAMYWYRQDPGQGLRLIYYSQIVNDFQKGDIAEGYSVSREKKESFPLTVTSAQKNPTAFYLCASSTTGSGANVLTFGAGSRLTVL.

This chain connects TRBV19 to TRBJ1-1; no definite D call. The V end lost 1 base, the J end lost 3 bases, and 9 bases lay between the germline ends. This CDR3 contains 14 residues. The V gene's germline CDR1 is LNHDA and CDR2 SQIVND (reference sequence). The CDR3 DNA sequence: TGTGCCAGTAGTATAGTGGCAGTGCACACTGAAGCTTTCTTT. Its protein is CASSIVAVHTEAFF. Supplemented by reference TRBV19 and TRBJ1-1, the full variable domain reads DGGITQSPKYLFRKEGQNVTLSCEQNLNHDAMYWYRQDPGQGLRLIYYSQIVNDFQKGDIAEGYSVSREKKESFPLTVTSAQKNPTAFYLCASSIVAVHTEAFFGQGTRLTVV.

This clone was recorded only once. Here the CDR3 reads CASSLAGGPGTQYF. The CDR3 DNA is TGTGCCAGCAGCTTAGCGGGGGGGCCCGGTACGCAGTATTTT. V and J are TRBV7-2 and TRBJ2-3; D is possibly TRBD2 (7 bases). The length of the CDR3 is 14 residues. Germline V gene data show CDR1 as SGHTA and CDR2 as FQGNSA. V was shortened by 0 bases and J by 8 bases, with 12 bases between the two germline ends.

This rearrangement joins TRBV10-1 to TRBJ1-4, with D possibly being TRBD1 (5 bases). The V end was cut by 5 bases, the J end by 5 bases, with 18 bases between. CDR3 length equals 16 residues. Germline V gives CDR1 WNHNN, CDR2 SYGVQD (reference sequence). CDR3 amino acids: CASSIRTLAGNEKLFF. The CDR3 bases are TGCGCCAGCAGTATTCGTACTTTGGCAGGGAATGAAAAACTGTTTTTT.

This rearrangement joins TRBV5-1 to TRBJ2-7; TRBD1 agrees at 7 bases. This CDR3 is built from 15 residues. The germline gives CDR1 SGHRS, CDR2 YFSETQ. Germline trimming cut 6 bases from V and 5 bases from J; bases unmatched to any gene: 14. In nucleotides, the CDR3 is TGCGCCAGCACTCCCCGGTCCACAGGGGACGACGAGCAGTACTTC. This codes for CASTPRSTGDDEQYF.

The genes are TRBV19 and TRBJ1-4, with D tentatively TRBD1 (6 bases). The germline V and J ends were trimmed by 5 bases and 7 bases, with 11 bases remaining between them. Germline CDR1 reads LNHDA; CDR2 reads SQIVND (reference sequence). The CDR3 contains 13 residues. The CDR3: CASSLGGLEKLFF. The CDR3 nucleotides read TGTGCCAGTAGTTTGGGGGGGCTTGAAAAACTGTTTTTT.

This clone was counted only a few times. This chain links TRBV6-6 with TRBJ1-3; 8 nucleotides line up with TRBD1. CDR1 is MNHNY and CDR2 is SVGAGI in the germline V gene (reference sequence). This CDR3 is 15 amino acids long. V gave up 5 bases and J gave up 0 bases; unmatched junction bases: 3. CDR3 bases: TGTGCCAGCAGTCGACAGGGGAGCTCTGGAAACACCATATATTTT. Its protein is CASSRQGSSGNTIYF.

This rearrangement joins TRBV3-1 (or the pseudogene TRBV3-2) to TRBJ1-3; a possible D gene is TRBD1 (5 bases). Trimming shortened V by 0 bases and J by 1 base, and 16 bases separated the two germline ends. The germline gives CDR1 LGHDT, CDR2 YNNKEL (reference sequence). The CDR3 spans 18 residues. CDR3 in amino acids: CASSQDLRGSRSGNTIYF. CDR3 DNA: TGTGCCAGCAGCCAAGATTTGCGGGGGTCGCGTTCTGGAAACACCATATATTTT.

There are a few counts of this clone. CDR3 sequence (DNA): TGTGCCAGCAGTTCCGGAGGGGTTCGGTACTTC. This sequence encodes CASSSGGVRYF. V usage is TRBV6-5 and J usage is TRBJ2-7; D possibly corresponds to TRBD2 (6 bases). Deletions cut 4 bases from V and 12 bases from J, with 13 bases between. Germline lookup yields CDR1 MNHEY and CDR2 SVGAGI. This CDR3 region has 11 residues.

The DNA for the CDR3 is TGTGCCAGCAGTTCTTTTACTGAAGCTTTCTTT. This encodes CASSSFTEAFF. The genes are TRBV6-5 and TRBJ1-1; D not resolved. V was pared by 4 bases and J by 5 bases, with 5 bases between. Germline V gene lookup returns CDR1 MNHEY and CDR2 SVGAGI. This CDR3 is built from 11 residues.

J is TRBJ1-6 and V is TRBV10-3, with D perhaps TRBD1 (5 bases). The CDR3 is 20 residues long. Trimming stripped 6 bases from V and 0 bases from J, with 24 bases between. Per germline, CDR1 ENHRY and CDR2 SYGVKD. CDR3 sequence: CAIRGLYPGSKSSYNSPLHF. The CDR3 DNA is TGTGCCATCAGGGGTCTTTATCCAGGGTCTAAAAGCTCCTATAATTCACCCCTCCACTTT.

The chain recombines TRBV10-3 with TRBJ1-3; 7 positions agree with TRBD1. After removal of 3 bases from V and 4 bases from J, the junction contained 9 bases not matched to a gene. Looked up from germline, CDR1 is ENHRY and CDR2 is SYGVKD. The CDR3 loop spans 16 amino acids. The CDR3 sequence is CAISDPGTVRGNTIYF. The CDR3 nucleotides are TGTGCCATCAGTGACCCCGGGACAGTTAGGGGAAACACCATATATTTT.

The rearrangement joins TRBV5-1 to TRBJ1-5, with TRBD1 matching over 12 bases. V dropped 4 bases and J dropped 5; count of bases not matched to a gene: 4. The CDR3 is 15 residues long. CDR1 is SGHRS, CDR2 YFSETQ, per germline. The CDR3 loop is CASSLGQGAYQPQHF. CDR3 nucleotides: TGCGCCAGCAGCCTGGGACAGGGGGCGTATCAGCCCCAGCATTTT.

The rearrangement uses TRBV25-1 and TRBJ2-7, with D possibly TRBD2 on 6 matching bases. This CDR3 has 16 amino acids. V lost 3 bases, J lost 2 bases, and 17 bases lay in between. Germline CDR1 reads MGHDK; CDR2 reads SYGVNS. The CDR3, as DNA: TGTGCCAGCAGTGAGGGTTTTGGGACTCGAGCCTACGAGCAGTACTTC. Translating gives CASSEGFGTRAYEQYF.

The chain couples TRBV7-9 to TRBJ2-3; D is uncertain. The CDR3 has 14 residues. Germline V gene data show CDR1 as SEHNR and CDR2 as FQNEAQ (reference sequence). Trimming shortened V by 0 bases and J by 0 bases, and 4 bases separated the two germline ends. This CDR3 is CASSLAGSTDTQYF. The CDR3 DNA reads as TGTGCCAGCAGCTTAGCGGGCAGCACAGATACGCAGTATTTT.